Listed below are T cell receptor beta chains from one sample, sequenced in a study of cytomegalovirus exposure and HLA in healthy donors. The data were produced by immunoSEQ multiplex PCR, yet TCRdb's version contains in-frame clones alone and is incomplete. In the table there are about 200,000 clones, 70% to 90% of which are singletons. Input material: PBMCs. The receptors originated from a young woman in good health and CMV-seronegative. Each CDR3 is given with its conserved first and last residue. The D gene is left open where the match is weak. Size is omitted from some rows. Given values are once, few, many or a class for expanded clones.

D gene,V gene,clone size,J gene,CDR3 DNA,CDR3 protein
TRBD2,TRBV18,once,TRBJ2-7,TGTGCCAGCTCACCACTAACTAGCGCTTACTACGAGCAGTACTTC,CASSPLTSAYYEQYF
TRBD1,TRBV5-4,NA,TRBJ1-1,TGTGCCAGCAGCCAGCGGACAGGGGTTGCTTTCTTT,CASSQRTGVAFF
TRBD1,TRBV19,NA,TRBJ1-4,TGTGCCAGTAGCCCAGACAGGGGGCGCGGTGAAAAACTGTTTTTT,CASSPDRGRGEKLFF
TRBD1,TRBV4-2,once,TRBJ2-1,TGTGCCAGCAGCGACCGGGACAGGATGGGGAATGAGCAGTTCTTC,CASSDRDRMGNEQFF
TRBD1,TRBV2,once,TRBJ1-2,TGTGCCAGCATCCGGGACAGGCCCAACTATGGCTACACCTTC,CASIRDRPNYGYTF
NA,TRBV7-2,few,TRBJ1-1,TGTGCCAGCAGCGCAAGAGGACAGACTGTGACTTTCTTT,CASSARGQTVTFF
NA,TRBV4-1,NA,TRBJ1-1,TGCGCCAGCAGCCACCACGGACAGAGTATGAACACTGAAGCTTTCTTT,CASSHHGQSMNTEAFF
NA,TRBV6-4,once,TRBJ1-2,TGTGCCAGCCCGGACCGGGGGGCCGGTGGCTACACCTTC,CASPDRGAGGYTF
TRBD1,TRBV30,NA,TRBJ2-7,TGTGCCTGGACCACAAGGACAGGGGGCTACGAGCAGTACTTC,CAWTTRTGGYEQYF
NA,TRBV6-1,NA,TRBJ2-7,TGTGCCAGCAGTGAAAACAGAGCCGAGCAGTACTTC,CASSENRAEQYF
TRBD2,TRBV19,NA,TRBJ2-3,TGTGCCAGTAGTATAGACCCCTCAATAGCGGGGGGGCTGGTCCAAGATACGCAGTATTTT,CASSIDPSIAGGLVQDTQYF
TRBD1,TRBV2,NA,TRBJ1-1,TGTGCCAGCAGTGAAGAGGAGGACAGGGGGAGCGAAGCTTTCTTT,CASSEEEDRGSEAFF
NA,TRBV7-6,NA,TRBJ2-5,TGTGCCAGCAGCCGCGAGGGCCAAGAGACCCAGTACTTC,CASSREGQETQYF
NA,TRBV19,NA,TRBJ2-6,TGTGCCGTTAGAAGATCTGGGGCCAACGTCCTGACTTTC,CAVRRSGANVLTF
NA,TRBV5-1,once,TRBJ2-7,TGCGCCAGCAGCTTCAGTTTCCTCGTCGCCTACGAGCAGTACTTC,CASSFSFLVAYEQYF
TRBD2,TRBV7-9,once,TRBJ2-1,TGTGCCAGCAACTTCCAAGAGGGGGCTAGCGGGAGAAATGAGCAGTTCTTC,CASNFQEGASGRNEQFF
NA,TRBV5-1,NA,TRBJ1-4,TGCGCCAGCAGCCAAACCCCTAGGGGTGAAGAAAAACTGTTTTTT,CASSQTPRGEEKLFF
TRBD2,TRBV6-5,NA,TRBJ2-1,TGTGCCAGCTATCAACTAGCGGGAGACAATGAGCAGTTCTTC,CASYQLAGDNEQFF
TRBD2,TRBV5-1,NA,TRBJ2-1,TGCGCCAGCAGCTTGGATAGCGGGAGCTCCTACAATGAGCAGTTCTTC,CASSLDSGSSYNEQFF
NA,TRBV28,NA,TRBJ2-7,TGTGCCACCATTCAGAAATGGCAGTACTTC,CATIQKWQYF
TRBD1,TRBV2,NA,TRBJ1-5,TGTGCCAGCAGCAGACAGGGGAATCAGCCCCAGCATTTT,CASSRQGNQPQHF
NA,TRBV7-6,NA,TRBJ2-5,TGTGCCAGCAGCTTAGAGGCTGGTATGGGCGAGACCCAGTACTTC,CASSLEAGMGETQYF
TRBD1,TRBV30,once,TRBJ1-2,TGTGCCTGGGCAGGGGGCGCGATCTATGGCTACACCTTC,CAWAGGAIYGYTF
NA,TRBV7-2,NA,TRBJ1-3,TGTGCCAGCAGCTTGGGGGGATCTGGAAACACCATATATTTT,CASSLGGSGNTIYF
NA,TRBV5-1,NA,TRBJ1-5,TGCGCCAGCTCCTACTCTGGGGGCGATCAGCCCCAGCATTTT,CASSYSGGDQPQHF
NA,TRBV7-6,NA,TRBJ2-7,TGTGCCAGCAGCTTAGTTACAGGGAGCTCCTACGAGCAGTACTTC,CASSLVTGSSYEQYF
NA,TRBV18,NA,TRBJ1-5,TGTGCCAGCTCACCAGTGGGAGGGTCGGGCAATCAGCCCCAGCATTTT,CASSPVGGSGNQPQHF
TRBD2,TRBV6-5,NA,TRBJ2-2,TGTGCCAGCAAAATGAGCGGGAGTGTCACCGGGGAGCTGTTTTTT,CASKMSGSVTGELFF
TRBD1,TRBV7-8,NA,TRBJ1-6,TGTGCCAGCAGCAAAGACAGGGTTAATTCACCCCTCCACTTT,CASSKDRVNSPLHF
TRBD2,TRBV5-1,NA,TRBJ2-3,TGCGCCAGCAGTGTAGCGGGAGCGGAGGATACGCAGTATTTT,CASSVAGAEDTQYF
NA,TRBV18,NA,TRBJ2-1,TGTGCCAGCTCACCAGAGTTTAATGAGCAGTTCTTC,CASSPEFNEQFF
TRBD1,TRBV9,NA,TRBJ1-2,TGTGCCAGCAGCACCCGACAGGGGTTGGACCCTAACTATGGCTACACCTTC,CASSTRQGLDPNYGYTF
NA,TRBV6-6,NA,TRBJ2-2,TGTGCCAGCAGCATCAACAGGTTATGGCTTTTT,CASSINRLWLF
TRBD1,TRBV30,NA,TRBJ2-5,TGTGCCTGGAGTAGGGGGCGAGAGACCCAGTACTTC,CAWSRGRETQYF
NA,TRBV30,NA,TRBJ2-2,TGTGCCTGGAGTGTCGCCGGGGAGCTGTTTTTT,CAWSVAGELFF
NA,TRBV6-5,NA,TRBJ2-5,TGTGCCAGCAGTGGTTTCGGACGTGGGGAGCAGTACTTC,CASSGFGRGEQYF
NA,TRBV29-1,NA,TRBJ1-2,TGCAGCGTTGGAGGTGGGCAGGGCTATGGCTACACCTTC,CSVGGGQGYGYTF
TRBD2,TRBV4-3,NA,TRBJ2-2,TGCGCCAGCAGCCAAGAGAGGATTAGCGGGAGTGGGACCGGGGAGCTGTTTTTT,CASSQERISGSGTGELFF
NA,TRBV6-5,NA,TRBJ2-7,TGTGCCAGCAGTTACGGCGGCACCGAGCAGTACTTC,CASSYGGTEQYF
NA,TRBV12-2,NA,TRBJ2-1,NA,CASRFGGGAKQFF
TRBD1,TRBV7-9,NA,TRBJ1-2,TGTGCCAGCAGCTTAGTAGGACAGGGAGCGAGGTCTTTTGGCTACACCTTC,CASSLVGQGARSFGYTF
TRBD1,TRBV27,NA,TRBJ2-7,TGTGCCAGCAGTTTATCCGGACAGGGGTTTTCCCACGAGCAGTACTTC,CASSLSGQGFSHEQYF
TRBD2,TRBV11-2,NA,TRBJ2-3,TGTGCCAGCAGCTTAAATAGCGGGGTGGCAGATACGCAGTATTTT,CASSLNSGVADTQYF
TRBD1,TRBV29-1,NA,TRBJ2-7,TGCAGCTTCTCGGACAGGGGGTATTACGAGCAGTACTTC,CSFSDRGYYEQYF